The subject of this entry is one TCR beta chain. The antigen is undetermined. These data are taken from a study of T cell responses to AZD1222 COVID-19 vaccine. The study's findings and limits: In a largely white British group with more females than males, clonal diversity was possibly underestimated. Regions 160-218 and 743-854 dominated among vaccine-associated CD4 TCRs spanning spike.

The method was immunoSEQ multiplex PCR; TCRdb's version includes in-frame clones alone and lacks a portion of them. The sample holds over 110,000 clones, about 90% seen once. This CDR3 comprises 13 residues. The germline V gene has CDR1 LNHDA and CDR2 SQIVND (reference sequence). The V end was cut by 9 bases, the J end by 5 bases, with 11 bases between. The rearrangement joins TRBV19 to TRBJ1-6; D is unresolved. The receptor was derived from an adult who received the AZD1222 COVID-19 vaccine. The starting material was peripheral blood, obtained 28 days after the second AZD1222 dose. The CDR3 DNA sequence: TGTGCCAGCGTTCCCCATGATAATTCACCCCTCCACTTT. Protein product: CASVPHDNSPLHF.